One and the same sample provided the 26 T cell receptor beta chains below, sequenced in a study of blood T cells in healthy people across ages (dated by TCRdb to the mid-2010s). Library creation used 5' RACE. Sequencing instrument: Illumina HiSeq 2500. A second roughly 6 to 12 cycle PCR used a sample-barcoded 5' primer and a J-beta primer mix. TCRdb reprocessed the public reads (quality trimming at Q25 with fastp, clone calling with MiXCR) and kept in-frame beta chains. All rows with the same CDR3 protein become a single entry with the most common DNA and genes. Within this sample are about 1.4 million distinct CDR3 sequences, with 59% of them counted one time only. The ten largest clones add up to 6.5% to 8% of the sample. The specimen was blood. The receptor set was obtained from a man between 18 and 35 years old in good health.

The V call is TRBV2, the J call TRBJ2-1, with a possible D match to TRBD2 (6 bases). V lost 10 bases and J lost 9, with 22 bases in between. Germline V lookup: CDR1 SNHLY, CDR2 FYNNEI. The CDR3 consists of 14 residues. The CDR3 nucleotides read TGTGCCATAAAATCCGGGACTGGCGCCGGTGAGCAGTTCTTC. This translates into CAIKSGTGAGEQFF.

The CDR3 protein is CASSPGVTTYEQYF. DNA for the CDR3: TGTGCCAGCTCACCAGGGGTCACGACTTACGAGCAGTACTTC. This chain links TRBV18 with TRBJ2-4; no clear D gene. The DNA matches TRBJ2-7 better at its end, which makes the J call doubtful. Germline-derived CDR1 and CDR2 are KGHSH and LQKENI. CDR3 length: 14 residues.

On this clonotype itself: One end of the junction is discordant with germline, which a read error may explain. The rearrangement joins TRBV4-1 to TRBJ1-2; D remains ambiguous. The CDR3 is 13 residues long. The V gene's germline CDR1 is MGHRA and CDR2 YSYEKL. The CDR3 sequence is CASSQDQVYGYTF. In DNA form, the CDR3 reads TGCGCTAGCAGCCAAGACCAGGTCTATGGCTACACCTTC.

The chain has TRBV29-1 and TRBJ2-5, with D possibly matching TRBD1 (5 bases). With 5 bases removed from V and 5 bases from J, the gap between germline ends came to 15 bases. The CDR3 covers 13 residues. Germline V gene lookup returns CDR1 SQVTM and CDR2 ANQGSEA. The CDR3 spells CSVTRPPGETQYF. Here the CDR3 DNA reads TGCAGCGTTACCCGACCCCCAGGGGAGACCCAGTACTTC. The variable domain in full, completed from reference TRBV29-1 and TRBJ2-5, reads SAVISQKPSRDICQRGTSLTIQCQVDSQVTMMFWYRQQPGQSLTLIATANQGSEATYESGFVIDKFPISRPNLTFSTLTVSNMSPEDSSIYLCSVTRPPGETQYFGPGTRLLVL.

About this clonotype: It is unclear where the CDR3 begins or ends on the DNA, so no DNA is shown, and the CDR3 is as TCRdb lists it. The chain recombines TRBV7-9 with TRBJ1-4; no DNA check was done on the table's D call, TRBD1. Germline V gene data show CDR1 as SEHNR and CDR2 as FQNEAQ (reference sequence). The CDR3 is 19 residues long, counting both termini. CDR3 sequence: CASSFQRGEKLFFGSGTFF.

The V and J genes are TRBV28 and TRBJ1-2, with D unclear. There are 11 residues in the CDR3. The V gene's germline CDR1 is MDHEN and CDR2 SYDVKM. V gave up 6 bases and J gave up 2 bases, with 4 bases separating them. CDR3 region: CASRGNYGYTF. The CDR3 coding sequence is TGTGCCAGCAGGGGAAACTATGGCTACACCTTC.

The sample holds a few counts of this clonotype. The gene calls are TRBV12-3 or TRBV12-4 and TRBJ1-2; TRBD1 agrees at 9 bases. The CDR3 consists of 14 residues. The V gene end was trimmed by 8 bases and the J gene end by 5 bases; junction bases not matched to a gene: 9. This chain's CDR3 is CASAATGTGYGYTF. The CDR3 coding sequence is TGTGCCAGCGCCGCGACAGGGACAGGGTATGGCTACACCTTC.

J is TRBJ1-1 and V is TRBV27; D gene ambiguous. Trimming pared 5 bases from V and 7 bases from J, leaving 11 bases between. Germline V gene sequence: CDR1 MNHEY, CDR2 SMNVEV (reference sequence). This CDR3 spans 12 amino acids. This CDR3 reads CASSQSGIEAFF. The CDR3 DNA reads TGTGCCAGCAGTCAATCGGGCATTGAAGCTTTCTTT.

The V and J genes are TRBV29-1 and TRBJ2-1; D is ambiguous. CDR1 and CDR2 (germline): SQVTM, ANQGSEA. The CDR3 is made up of 13 amino acids. V was pared by 3 bases and J by 8 bases, with 14 bases between. Here the CDR3 reads CSVESDLRYEQFF. The CDR3 DNA follows: TGCAGCGTTGAGTCTGATCTCCGATATGAGCAGTTCTTC.

The genes are TRBV25-1 and TRBJ2-3; 10 nucleotides align to TRBD2. V was clipped by 2 bases and J by 4 bases; unmatched bases: 6. The germline CDR1 and CDR2 sequences are MGHDK and SYGVNS. The CDR3 runs to 16 residues. The CDR3 sequence is CASSELGLADPDTQYF. The CDR3 DNA is TGTGCCAGCAGTGAACTTGGACTAGCGGATCCAGATACGCAGTATTTT.

CDR3 nucleotide sequence: TGCAGCGTTGGGCGTAGGGGGGGTTACAATGAGCAGTTCTTC. Amino acid sequence: CSVGRRGGYNEQFF. The rearrangement joins TRBV29-1 to TRBJ2-1; maybe TRBD2 (7 bases). The CDR3 runs to 14 residues. The germline CDR1 and CDR2 sequences are SQVTM and ANQGSEA. Trimming removed 4 bases at V and 4 bases at J, with 14 bases between.

This rearrangement joins TRBV6-5 to TRBJ1-5; possible D gene TRBD1, 5 bases. V lost 6 bases, J lost 0 bases, and 15 bases lay in between. This CDR3 comprises 16 residues. Per the germline V gene, CDR1 is MNHEY and CDR2 is SVGAGI. DNA of the CDR3: TGTGCCAGCAGGCCCGGGACTTCCTATAGCAATCAGCCCCAGCATTTT. Amino acids: CASRPGTSYSNQPQHF.

The chain uses TRBV29-1 and TRBJ2-7, with D perhaps TRBD1 or TRBD2 (6 bases each). The CDR3 has 12 amino acids. CDR1 is SQVTM and CDR2 is ANQGSEA in the germline V gene. Trimming took off 4 bases at V and 8 bases at J, with 15 bases between the two ends. CDR3 sequence reads: CSVGRGQGKQYF. For the CDR3, the DNA is TGCAGCGTTGGACGGGGGCAGGGTAAGCAGTACTTC.

CDR3 in amino acids: CASSQPSQGPNSGANVLTF. The CDR3 nucleotides read TGTGCCAGCAGCCAACCATCCCAGGGGCCGAACTCTGGGGCCAACGTCCTGACTTTC. The rearrangement joins TRBV6-1 to TRBJ2-6; possible D gene TRBD1, 6 bases. This CDR3 contains 19 residues. Germline CDR1 MNHNS, CDR2 SASEGT. Deletions cut 6 bases from V and 0 bases from J, with 21 bases between.

This clonotype has just a few counts. This chain joins TRBV28 and TRBJ2-6; D uncertain. This CDR3 region has 16 residues. Germline CDR1 and CDR2: MDHEN and SYDVKM. Trimming took off 5 bases at V and 2 bases at J, with 13 bases between the two ends. This CDR3 reads CASSTPVIPGANVLTF. CDR3 nucleotide sequence: TGTGCCAGCAGTACTCCGGTAATCCCTGGGGCCAACGTCCTGACTTTC.

This clonotype was observed a single time. The rearrangement joins TRBV4-3 to TRBJ2-1, with 8 bases that match TRBD2. The CDR3 is 16 residues long. Germline CDR1 LGHNA, CDR2 YSLEER. J was trimmed by 8 bases and V by 0 bases; bases with no gene match: 9. This chain's CDR3 is CASSQDPAGGFDEQFF. CDR3 coding DNA: TGCGCCAGCAGCCAAGATCCCGCGGGGGGTTTTGATGAGCAGTTCTTC.

The chain uses TRBV4-2 and TRBJ2-5, with 12 bases that match TRBD2. The CDR3 spans 19 residues. V lost 0 bases and J lost 0; bases outside the gene matches: 8. The germline V gene has CDR1 LGHNA and CDR2 YNFKEQ. The CDR3 is CASSQDNIRTSGDQETQYF. CDR3 in DNA: TGTGCCAGCAGCCAAGATAATATTCGGACTAGCGGGGACCAAGAGACCCAGTACTTC.

The rearrangement links TRBV3-1 to TRBJ1-1; D remains unclear. Trimming took off 3 bases at V and 4 bases at J, with 12 bases between the two ends. Germline V lookup: CDR1 LGHDT, CDR2 YNNKEL (reference sequence). The CDR3 length is 14 residues. CDR3 DNA sequence: TGTGCCAGCAGCCAGCTCCTAGGTGGCACTGAAGCTTTCTTT. Its protein product is CASSQLLGGTEAFF.

This chain uses TRBV4-3 with TRBJ2-5; D is uncertain. Germline values: CDR1 LGHNA, CDR2 YSLEER. The CDR3 has 15 amino acids. The germline V and J ends were trimmed by 0 bases and 1 base, with 9 bases remaining between them. Here the CDR3 reads CASSQDWAPQETQYF. CDR3 nucleotide sequence: TGCGCCAGCAGCCAAGATTGGGCCCCCCAAGAGACCCAGTACTTC.

The V call is TRBV4-1, the J call TRBJ2-2, with 9 bases matching TRBD2. The CDR3 consists of 16 residues. Germline CDR1 MGHRA, CDR2 YSYEKL. With 4 bases clipped from V and 3 bases from J, the junction kept 6 bases outside the gene matches. Here the CDR3 DNA reads TGCGCCAGCAGCCTACGACTAGCGGTAGACACCGGGGAGCTGTTTTTT. This sequence encodes CASSLRLAVDTGELFF.

The chain combines TRBV2 with TRBJ2-1, with TRBD1 matching over 10 bases. This CDR3 contains 14 residues. Trimming at V came to 5 bases and at J to 8 bases, leaving 6 bases not matched to a gene. Germline lookup yields CDR1 SNHLY and CDR2 FYNNEI. This chain's CDR3 is CASSLDRGHYEQFF. The CDR3 DNA follows: TGTGCCAGCAGTCTCGACAGGGGGCACTATGAGCAGTTCTTC.

J is TRBJ2-3 and V is TRBV6-4, with TRBD1 as a possible D gene (6 bases). This CDR3 region has 15 residues. With 8 bases removed from V and 3 bases from J, the gap between germline ends came to 18 bases. The germline gives CDR1 MRHNA, CDR2 SNTAGT. The chain's CDR3 is CASDLGQRSTDTQYF. In DNA, the CDR3 is TGTGCCAGCGATCTCGGACAGCGGAGTACAGATACGCAGTATTTT.

This clonotype was observed a single time. V and J are TRBV12-3 or TRBV12-4 and TRBJ1-2; 7 bases align to TRBD1. The V gene end was trimmed by 5 bases and the J gene end by 6 bases; junction bases not matched to a gene: 12. The CDR3 covers 15 residues. The CDR3 here is CASSRLGTEGDGYTF. CDR3 bases: TGTGCCAGCAGTCGACTCGGGACAGAAGGGGATGGCTACACCTTC.

This clonotype was counted between two and nine times. The rearrangement links TRBV24-1 to TRBJ2-1, with D hard to call. From germline, CDR1 is KGHDR and CDR2 SFDVKD. V lost 3 bases, J lost 9 bases, and 14 bases lay in between. The CDR3 sequence is 14 residues long. Here the CDR3 reads CATSDPEPPGEQFF. DNA for the CDR3: TGTGCCACCAGTGATCCCGAGCCTCCGGGTGAGCAGTTCTTC.

CDR3 sequence (DNA): TGTGCCACCAGCAGAGATTCGACAGGGAGTGAAGCTTTCTTT. This translates into CATSRDSTGSEAFF. The V gene is TRBV15, the J gene TRBJ1-1; 7 positions agree with TRBD1. J gave up 7 bases and V 0 bases, and 5 bases lay outside the gene matches. The CDR3 runs to 14 residues. Germline loops: CDR1 LNHNV, CDR2 YYDKDF (reference sequence).

Comments on this clonotype: Sequence at one end of the junction differs from germline and may be a read error. This rearrangement joins TRBV29-1 to TRBJ2-1; D possibly uses TRBD1 or TRBD2 (5 bases each). The germline V gene encodes CDR1 SQVTM and CDR2 ANQGSEA. This CDR3 has 15 residues. The CDR3 DNA sequence: TGTAGCGTTGAAGGGGCCAGCCGCTACTACAATGAGCAGTTCTTC. Its protein is CSVEGASRYYNEQFF.